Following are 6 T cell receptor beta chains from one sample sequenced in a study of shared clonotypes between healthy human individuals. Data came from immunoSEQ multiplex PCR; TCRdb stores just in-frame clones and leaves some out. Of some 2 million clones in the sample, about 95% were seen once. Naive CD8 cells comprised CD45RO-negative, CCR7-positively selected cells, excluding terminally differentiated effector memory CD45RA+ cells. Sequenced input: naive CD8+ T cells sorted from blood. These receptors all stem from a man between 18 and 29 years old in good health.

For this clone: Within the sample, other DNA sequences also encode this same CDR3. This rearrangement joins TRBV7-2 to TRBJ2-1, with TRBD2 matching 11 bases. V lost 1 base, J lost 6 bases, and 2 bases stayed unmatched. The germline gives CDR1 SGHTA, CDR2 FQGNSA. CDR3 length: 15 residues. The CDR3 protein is CASSLGLAGGNEQFF. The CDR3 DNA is TGTGCCAGCAGCTTAGGCCTAGCGGGGGGCAATGAGCAGTTCTTC. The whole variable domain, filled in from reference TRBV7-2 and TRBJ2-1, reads GAGVSQSPSNKVTEKGKDVELRCDPISGHTALYWYRQSLGQGLEFLIYFQGNSAPDKSGLPSDRFSAERTGGSVSTLTIQRTQQEDSAVYLCASSLGLAGGNEQFFGPGTRLTVL.

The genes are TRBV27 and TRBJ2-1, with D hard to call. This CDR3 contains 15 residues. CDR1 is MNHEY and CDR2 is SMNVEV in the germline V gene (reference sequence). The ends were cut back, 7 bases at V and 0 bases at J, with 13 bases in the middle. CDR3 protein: CASNRLPSSYNEQFF. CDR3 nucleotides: TGTGCCAGCAACCGACTCCCGAGCTCCTACAATGAGCAGTTCTTC.

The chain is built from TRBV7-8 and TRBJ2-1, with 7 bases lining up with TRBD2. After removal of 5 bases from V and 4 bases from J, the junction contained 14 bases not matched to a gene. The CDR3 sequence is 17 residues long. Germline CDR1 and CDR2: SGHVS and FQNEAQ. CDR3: CASSGSGAGVIYNEQFF. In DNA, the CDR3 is TGTGCCAGCAGCGGGAGCGGGGCGGGGGTTATTTACAATGAGCAGTTCTTC. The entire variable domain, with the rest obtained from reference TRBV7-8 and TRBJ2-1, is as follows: GAGVSQSPRYKVAKRGQDVALRCDPISGHVSLFWYQQALGQGPEFLTYFQNEAQLDKSGLPSDRFFAERPEGSVSTLKIQRTQQEDSAVYLCASSGSGAGVIYNEQFFGPGTRLTVL.

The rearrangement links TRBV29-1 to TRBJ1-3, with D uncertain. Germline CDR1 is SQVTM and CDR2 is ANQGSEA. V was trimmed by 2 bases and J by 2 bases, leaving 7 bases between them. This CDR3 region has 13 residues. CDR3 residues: CSVETLTGNTIYF. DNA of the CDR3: TGCAGCGTTGAAACACTTACTGGAAACACCATATATTTT.

The CDR3 sequence is CASSIGTVRGYTF. For the CDR3, the DNA is TGTGCCAGTAGTATCGGGACCGTCAGAGGCTACACCTTC. V is TRBV19 and J is TRBJ1-2; weak D call: TRBD1 (5 bases). V shed 3 bases and J shed 8 bases, with 13 bases lying between them. CDR1 LNHDA and CDR2 SQIVND come from the germline V gene (reference sequence). This CDR3 contains 13 residues.

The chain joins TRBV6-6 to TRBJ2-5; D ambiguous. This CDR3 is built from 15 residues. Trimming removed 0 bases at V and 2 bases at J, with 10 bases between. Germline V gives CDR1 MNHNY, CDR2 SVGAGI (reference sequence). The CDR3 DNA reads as TGTGCCAGCAGTTACTCGATCGGCGGACAAGAGACCCAGTACTTC. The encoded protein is CASSYSIGGQETQYF.